These 26 T cell receptor beta chains were all obtained from the same sample, sequenced in a study of shared clonotypes between healthy human individuals (dated by TCRdb to 2018 to 2020). Library preparation used the immunoSEQ multiplex PCR assay. TCRdb took over this immuneACCESS table, retaining in-frame rearrangements with V and J assigned. Such tables are incomplete; in checked studies, under half of the missing clones stem from an unresolved V gene, and the remainder is unexplained. The sample table lists fewer than 850,000 clones, about two thirds of them with a count of one. The biggest ten clones account for about 2% of the sample. Sample: memory CD4+ T cells sorted from blood. In the paper's terms, the cell subset or site label means: CD45RA-negative fraction. Source of these receptors: a woman aged 25 to 45 in good health.

V and J are TRBV7-9 and TRBJ2-7; 7 bases map to TRBD1. This CDR3 region has 14 residues. V trimming: 3 bases; J trimming: 2 bases; junction bases outside the gene matches: 4. The germline V gene encodes CDR1 SEHNR and CDR2 FQNEAQ (reference sequence). CDR3 sequence (DNA): TGTGCCAGCAGCTTCTCACAGGGGACCTACGAGCAGTACTTC. Translating gives CASSFSQGTYEQYF.

The CDR3 DNA is TGTGCCAGCAACATAAGGGGGAGCACTGAAGCTTTCTTT. It codes for CASNIRGSTEAFF. J is TRBJ1-1 and V is TRBV28; TRBD1 might be the D (6 bases). Germline V lookup: CDR1 MDHEN, CDR2 SYDVKM. V was clipped by 7 bases and J by 4 bases, with 13 bases between them. This CDR3 contains 13 residues.

This chain joins TRBV19 and TRBJ2-2, with D maybe TRBD2 (5 bases). Germline assignment: CDR1 LNHDA and CDR2 SQIVND (reference sequence). The V end was cut by 3 bases, the J end by 8 bases, with 13 bases between. CDR3 length: 14 residues. CDR3: CASSISRVAGELFF. The DNA of the CDR3 is TGTGCCAGTAGTATTTCGAGGGTCGCGGGGGAGCTGTTTTTT.

The CDR3 loop reads CAWRPGLANEKLFF. For the CDR3, the DNA is TGTGCCTGGAGGCCAGGGTTAGCTAATGAAAAACTGTTTTTT. This chain links TRBV30 with TRBJ1-4; D is possibly TRBD1 (5 bases). Germline loops: CDR1 GTSNPN, CDR2 SVGIG (reference sequence). V was pared by 3 bases and J by 3 bases, with 11 bases between. The CDR3 spans 14 residues.

V is TRBV18 and J is TRBJ2-7, with TRBD2 matching over 7 bases. The junction had 13 bases not matched to a gene; V was cut back by 9 bases and J by 5 bases. Germline V gene lookup returns CDR1 KGHSH and CDR2 LQKENI. The CDR3 runs 14 residues. The CDR3 is CASITTAGANEQYF. CDR3 DNA: TGTGCCAGTATCACCACGGCGGGAGCTAACGAGCAGTACTTC.

The V gene is TRBV19, the J gene TRBJ2-7; D is unclear. In germline, CDR1 is LNHDA, CDR2 SQIVND (reference sequence). V was trimmed by 3 bases and J by 6 bases, leaving 15 bases between them. This CDR3 region has 14 residues. The CDR3 spells CASSILGMAAEQYF. Written as DNA, the CDR3 is TGTGCCAGTAGTATCCTGGGAATGGCTGCCGAGCAGTACTTC.

This chain connects TRBV5-4 to TRBJ2-1; 10 bases are shared with TRBD2. The V segment lost 0 bases and the J segment 6 bases; nucleotides outside the gene matches: 9. The CDR3 is 17 amino acids. From germline, CDR1 is SGHNT and CDR2 YYREEE (reference sequence). CDR3 residues: CASSLEPSGGDRNEQFF. In DNA, the CDR3 is TGTGCCAGCAGCTTGGAGCCTAGCGGGGGTGATCGCAATGAGCAGTTCTTC.

This chain joins TRBV28 and TRBJ1-5; a possible D gene is TRBD1 (5 bases). Trimming removed 6 bases at V and 1 base at J, with 10 bases between. The CDR3 loop spans 14 amino acids. Germline V gene data show CDR1 as MDHEN and CDR2 as SYDVKM. CDR3 sequence: CASSRDRSNQPQHF. CDR3 nucleotides: TGTGCCAGCAGCCGTGACAGAAGCAATCAGCCCCAGCATTTT.

The chain is built from TRBV19 and TRBJ2-7; D gene unclear. CDR1 is LNHDA and CDR2 is SQIVND in the germline V gene (reference sequence). V was clipped by 6 bases and J by 3 bases, with 12 bases between them. The CDR3 extends over 13 amino acids. The CDR3 region is CASSPYANYEQYF. CDR3 nucleotide sequence: TGTGCCAGTAGCCCGTATGCCAACTACGAGCAGTACTTC. The complete variable domain, with remaining parts taken from reference TRBV19 and TRBJ2-7, reads DGGITQSPKYLFRKEGQNVTLSCEQNLNHDAMYWYRQDPGQGLRLIYYSQIVNDFQKGDIAEGYSVSREKKESFPLTVTSAQKNPTAFYLCASSPYANYEQYFGPGTRLTVT.

The rearrangement uses TRBV14 and TRBJ1-6; the D gene is possibly TRBD1 (6 bases). Germline V gene sequence: CDR1 SGHDN, CDR2 FVKESK. This CDR3 comprises 13 residues. With 6 bases removed from V and 10 bases from J, the gap between germline ends came to 13 bases. CDR3 sequence (DNA): TGTGCCAGCAGGCGCACAGGGAGATCACCCCTCCACTTT. This encodes CASRRTGRSPLHF.

V is TRBV28 and J is TRBJ2-4, with a tentative D call TRBD1 (6 bases). The V gene lost 5 bases and the J gene lost 0 bases, with 23 bases spanning the gap. The CDR3 sequence is 19 residues long. The germline V gene has CDR1 MDHEN and CDR2 SYDVKM. CDR3 sequence (DNA): TGTGCCAGCAGTGGCCCGGACAGCGGAAGAATCCTAGCCAAAAACATTCAGTACTTC. It is translated as CASSGPDSGRILAKNIQYF.

The V and J genes are TRBV6-5 and TRBJ1-1; 9 bases align to TRBD1. Trimming at V came to 6 bases and at J to 1 base, leaving 3 bases not matched to a gene. The CDR3 loop spans 14 amino acids. CDR1 and CDR2 (germline): MNHEY, SVGAGI. The CDR3 region has the DNA TGTGCCAGCAGGATGGACAGGGGGAACACTGAAGCTTTCTTT. As protein: CASRMDRGNTEAFF.

This clone appeared once. The chain combines TRBV4-1 with TRBJ2-1, with 8 positions matching TRBD2. The V gene's germline CDR1 is MGHRA and CDR2 YSYEKL. The CDR3 has 15 amino acids. The V and J ends lost 4 bases and 6 bases, in that order; junction bases with no gene match: 8. This CDR3 is CASSRGSGNANEQFF. CDR3 DNA: TGCGCCAGCAGCCGGGGTAGCGGGAATGCCAATGAGCAGTTCTTC.

Worth noting for this clone: This same CDR3 is encoded by further DNA sequences in the sample. V gene TRBV20-1 combines with J gene TRBJ2-5, with D maybe TRBD1 (6 bases). V dropped 3 bases and J dropped 5 bases, with 7 bases sitting between them. Per the germline V gene, CDR1 is DFQATT and CDR2 is SNEGSKA (reference sequence). The CDR3 totals 11 residues. CDR3 coding DNA: TGCAGTGCTAGGAGGGGGGAGACCCAGTACTTC. This gives the protein CSARRGETQYF.

The J gene is TRBJ2-3, the V gene TRBV6-5, with D perhaps TRBD2 (7 bases). V was trimmed by 2 bases and J by 3 bases, leaving 15 bases between them. The CDR3 loop spans 16 amino acids. The germline CDR1 and CDR2 sequences are MNHEY and SVGAGI. The CDR3: CASSYRGSGTTDTQYF. The CDR3 DNA is TGTGCCAGCAGTTACAGGGGGAGCGGGACGACAGATACGCAGTATTTT.

The chain recombines TRBV2 with TRBJ2-2, with no clear D. The CDR3 loop spans 14 amino acids. CDR1 is SNHLY, CDR2 FYNNEI, per germline. With 5 bases removed from V and 5 bases from J, the gap between germline ends came to 12 bases. The CDR3, as DNA: TGTGCCAGCAGTCCTAGACTGGGGACCGGGGAGCTGTTTTTT. Translating gives CASSPRLGTGELFF.

The rearrangement joins TRBV7-8 to TRBJ2-3; 9 nucleotides line up with TRBD1. V was clipped by 1 base and J by 6 bases; unmatched bases: 8. The germline V gene has CDR1 SGHVS and CDR2 FQNEAQ. The CDR3 runs to 16 residues. The DNA for the CDR3 is TGTGCCAGCAGCTTAGTGAACAGGGGGCCCCTGGATACGCAGTATTTT. Translation: CASSLVNRGPLDTQYF.

The chain joins TRBV9 to TRBJ2-4, with D maybe TRBD2 (5 bases). Germline V gene sequence: CDR1 SGDLS, CDR2 YYNGEE. The CDR3 loop spans 10 amino acids. The V end was cut by 7 bases, the J end by 15 bases, with 14 bases between. The CDR3, as DNA: TGTGCCAGCGGGCCGGGAAAGGCGTACTTC. This encodes CASGPGKAYF.

The rearrangement uses TRBV27 and TRBJ1-2, with TRBD1 identical over 7 bases. The CDR3 sequence is 15 residues long. The V gene end was trimmed by 5 bases and the J gene end by 8 bases; junction bases not matched to a gene: 14. Looked up from germline, CDR1 is MNHEY and CDR2 is SMNVEV (reference sequence). The DNA of the CDR3 is TGTGCCAGCAGTCCTCGGACAGGCCGAGCAGGGGGCTACACCTTC. This sequence encodes CASSPRTGRAGGYTF.

The chain uses TRBV6-5 and TRBJ1-1; tentatively, D is TRBD1 (6 bases). V was pared by 4 bases and J by 3 bases, with 9 bases between. The CDR3 is 13 residues long. Germline V gene sequence: CDR1 MNHEY, CDR2 SVGAGI. Here the CDR3 reads CASSFRGYTEAFF. The CDR3 DNA sequence: TGTGCCAGCAGTTTCAGGGGCTACACTGAAGCTTTCTTT.

The chain is built from TRBV10-1 and TRBJ2-2; D perhaps matches TRBD2 (5 bases). CDR3 length equals 16 residues. The V gene lost 2 bases and the J gene lost 5 bases, with 15 bases spanning the gap. The germline V gene has CDR1 WNHNN and CDR2 SYGVQD (reference sequence). Here the CDR3 reads CASSERPTGMTGELFF. CDR3 bases: TGCGCCAGCAGTGAGCGTCCGACGGGGATGACCGGGGAGCTGTTTTTT.

This clone was seen repeatedly, ten times or more. V and J are TRBV5-1 and TRBJ2-1, with 9 bases aligning to TRBD2. Germline CDR1 and CDR2: SGHRS and YFSETQ. The ends lost 4 bases at V and 8 bases at J; junction bases unmatched: 13. The CDR3 has 16 amino acids. In nucleotides, the CDR3 is TGCGCCAGCAGCCGTAACGTAGCGGGAGTAAGCTATGAGCAGTTCTTC. It encodes CASSRNVAGVSYEQFF.

This rearrangement joins TRBV15 to TRBJ2-7; D is unresolved. The CDR3 totals 13 residues. Germline V lookup: CDR1 LNHNV, CDR2 YYDKDF (reference sequence). V lost 4 bases to trimming and J lost 4 bases, with 11 bases between them. CDR3 DNA: TGTGCCACCAGCACAAGGGCGAAATACGAGCAGTACTTC. Translating gives CATSTRAKYEQYF.

The chain links TRBV6-5 to TRBJ1-4; TRBD1 agrees at 7 bases. This CDR3 contains 14 residues. J lost 8 bases, V lost 4 bases, and 7 bases had no gene match. Per germline, CDR1 MNHEY and CDR2 SVGAGI. The CDR3, as DNA: TGTGCCAGCAGTTCTACAGGGGCGGGCGAAAAACTGTTTTTT. This codes for CASSSTGAGEKLFF.

This chain uses TRBV18 with TRBJ2-1; 15 bases match TRBD2. Germline values: CDR1 KGHSH, CDR2 LQKENI. The J segment lost 12 bases and the V segment lost 3 bases, leaving 3 bases of the junction unmatched. This CDR3 contains 14 residues. DNA for the CDR3: TGTGCCAGCTCACCGGGACTAGCGGGAGGCGGGCAGTTCTTC. Translating it yields CASSPGLAGGGQFF.

The chain has TRBV5-1 and TRBJ2-7; a weak D match, TRBD1 (5 bases). There are 15 residues in the CDR3. Trimming left V 6 bases short and J 2 bases short, with 18 bases between. Germline CDR1 is SGHRS and CDR2 is YFSETQ. CDR3 sequence (DNA): TGCGCCAGCACGATAGACTCGACAGCTACCTACGAGCAGTACTTC. Its protein product is CASTIDSTATYEQYF.